This T cell receptor (beta chain) was recovered during a study of blood T cell repertoires in COVID-19 (dated by TCRdb to about 2020). Turning to the overall study: The collaborator samples originated in the United States, Italy and Spain and spanned the acute and convalescent phases of COVID-19. Where available, HLA class I and class II types were obtained from metadata supplied by the sample provider rather than from assay-based typing. The material from the prospective study consisted of cDNA or gDNA derived from T cells, B-cell-depleted T cells, or PBMCs. The repertoires were released in a freely available public database intended as a resource for research on the immune response to SARS-CoV-2. Samples came from the ongoing ImmuneRACE study (first 160 participants) plus 1,254 subjects from 6 global collaborators. Subjects who had been exposed to COVID-19, were actively infected with it, or had recovered from it provided the deeply sampled blood TCRbeta repertoires that made up the dataset. Nearly every sample came with metadata listing a de-identified subject ID, COVID-19 status, age in years and sex. Study-wide findings and limitations: How much clinical and demographic metadata was included differed by source and by participant, and the metadata was provided uncurated.

Germline trimming amounts to 4 bases on V and 9 bases on J, with 5 as the count of junction bases outside the gene matches. The germline V gene yields KGHSH for CDR1 and LQKENI for CDR2. Spanning cysteine to phenylalanine, the CDR3 consists of 15 amino acids. The sequence is cut down to CDR3 DNA, 45 bases in frame from base 1. The table lists this clone with a few counts. This clone's antigen is unknown. Base-call qualities are not available, and no considerably larger clone is one nucleotide away. The immunoSEQ Assay, a bias-controlled multiplex PCR, was used to amplify TCRbeta CDR3 regions from genomic DNA. The published analysis was carried out like this. The number of nucleated cells in each sample was estimated from the amplification of reference gene primers within the assay. To quantify the absolute abundance of each unique TCRbeta CDR3 rearrangement, sequence reads were collapsed and filtered. Productive Simpson clonality was computed per sample as the square root of Simpson's diversity index over productive rearrangements. The source is immuneACCESS, and TCRdb retained only in-frame sequences with V and J called. Part of the clones is not carried over; for the studies checked, unresolved V genes explain less than half of this, and the remainder is unexplained. The V and J calls and clone size are taken from that table; D and trimming were inferred from the DNA. The sample records 200,000 to 300,000 clones, around 84% of which are singletons. The ten largest clones take up under 5.5% of the sample.

The collaborating institutions used their own protocols to collect whole blood in K2EDTA tubes. Collaborator samples were shipped for TCRbeta analysis as frozen whole blood, isolated PBMCs, or DNA extracted from either sample type. The V gene is TRBV18 and the J gene is TRBJ2-1; the central 14 bases match TRBD2. Material for sequencing was peripheral blood. The clonotype was recovered from a man aged 60 to 69 with acute or convalescent COVID-19. Read as DNA, the sequence is TGTGCCAGCTCACGCGGACTAGCGGGGGGCGTTGAGCAGTTCTTC. This codes for CASSRGLAGGVEQFF.